This record concerns one T cell receptor beta chain sequence. What it binds is not known. The record originates from a study of blood T cells in healthy people across ages. Study observations and caveats: Donor CMV status, an unknown factor, possibly confounded changes in expanded clonotypes.

All donors came from Russia, were Caucasian and healthy, and spanned ages about 6 to 100. A second PCR of roughly 7 to 11 cycles used a sample-barcoded 5' primer and a J-beta primer mix. TCRdb re-analysed the 5' RACE reads in MiXCR, keeping a single row per CDR3 protein. The table includes some 1.5 million distinct CDR3 sequences, approximately 39% detected once. Germline CDR1 and CDR2: SNHLY and FYNNEI. The ends were cut back, 5 bases at V and 1 base at J, with 8 bases in the middle. This CDR3 spans 14 amino acids. The specimen was blood. This TCR derives from a woman aged 18 to 35 in good health. The V gene is TRBV2, the J gene TRBJ2-2; unclear D gene. CDR3 sequence: CASSWLKNTGELFF. The DNA of the CDR3 is TGTGCCAGCAGTTGGCTCAAGAACACCGGGGAGCTGTTTTTT.